What follows describes a single TCR beta chain. The data derive from a study of blood T cell repertoires in COVID-19. Study background: In each case, the material was cDNA or gDNA derived from T cells, B-cell-depleted T cells, or PBMCs.

The CDR3 spans 14 residues. The germline CDR1 and CDR2 sequences are GTSNPN and SVGIG (reference sequence). J was trimmed by 1 base and V by 3 bases; bases with no gene match: 5. Produced via immunoSEQ multiplex PCR; TCRdb's table is partial and in-frame only. Found here are around 200,000 clones, about 80% of them singletons; the top ten hold around 2.5%. This receptor was obtained from a woman in her thirties or forties with active or convalescent COVID-19. The chain carries TRBV30 and TRBJ1-1; the match to TRBD1 covers 7 bases. The sequencing input was peripheral blood. The CDR3 DNA follows: TGTGCCTGGAGACAGGGGATGAGGAACACTGAAGCTTTCTTT. As protein: CAWRQGMRNTEAFF.